The T cell receptor (beta chain) under discussion was sequenced for a study of T cells in Graves' hyperthyroidism and ophthalmopathy. This clonotype was counted many times. Amplification targeted TCR beta CDR3 regions from RNA transcripts. The HTBI primer set was used in a first-round RT-PCR of the TCR CDR3. Via MiXCR, TCRdb re-called the multiplex PCR reads, giving one row per CDR3 protein. The sample lists approximately 700,000 distinct CDR3 sequences, 16% occurring once. This sequence was found in a man between 18 and 35 years old with Graves' hyperthyroidism. The sequenced sample was blood.

The CDR3 reads CASSGGTARAFF. CDR3 coding DNA: TGTGCCAGCAGCGGAGGGACAGCTCGCGCTTTCTTT. The chain links TRBV6-1 to TRBJ1-1, with 7 positions matching TRBD1. V trimming: 6 bases; J trimming: 11 bases; junction bases outside the gene matches: 9. Looked up from germline, CDR1 is MNHNS and CDR2 is SASEGT. The CDR3 is made up of 12 amino acids.